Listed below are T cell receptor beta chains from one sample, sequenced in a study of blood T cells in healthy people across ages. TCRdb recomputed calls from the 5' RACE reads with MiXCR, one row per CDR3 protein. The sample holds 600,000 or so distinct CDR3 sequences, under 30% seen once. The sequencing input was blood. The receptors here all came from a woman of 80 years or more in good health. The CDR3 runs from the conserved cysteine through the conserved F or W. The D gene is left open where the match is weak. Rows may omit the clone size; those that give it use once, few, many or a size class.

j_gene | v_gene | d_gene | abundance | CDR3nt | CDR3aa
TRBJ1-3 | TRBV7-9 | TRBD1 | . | TGTGCCAGCAGGCGCCCCGGGGGGGGACAGAAGAAGTCCATATATTTT | CASRRPGGGQKKSIYF
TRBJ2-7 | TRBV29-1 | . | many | TGCAGCGTTGCCACAGGGCTTGAGCAGTACTTC | CSVATGLEQYF
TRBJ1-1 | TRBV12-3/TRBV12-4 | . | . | TGTGCCAGCACCAAGGGACTTCCCCGGGACACTGAAGCTTTCTTT | CASTKGLPRDTEAFF
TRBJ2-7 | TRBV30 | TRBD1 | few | TGTGCCGGACAGGATAGCTCCTACGAGCAGTACTTC | CAGQDSSYEQYF
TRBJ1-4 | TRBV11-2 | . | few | TGTGCCAGCAGCCAGGGCCAGTTGCTGTTTTTT | CASSQGQLLFF
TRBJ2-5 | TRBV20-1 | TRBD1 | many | TGCAGTGCCAAAGACTACCAGGGGGTGGCGGAGACCCAGTACTTC | CSAKDYQGVAETQYF
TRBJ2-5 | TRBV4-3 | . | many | TGCGCCAGCAGCCAAGAGTACAGGGTTGAAGAGACCCAGTACTTC | CASSQEYRVEETQYF
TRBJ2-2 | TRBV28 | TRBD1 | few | TGTGCCAGCAGAATAGGGACAGCACCCGGGGAGCTGTTTTTT | CASRIGTAPGELFF
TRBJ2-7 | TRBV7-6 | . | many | TGTGCCAGCAGCTTAGCGCAGGGTACCACCTACGAGCAGTACTTC | CASSLAQGTTYEQYF
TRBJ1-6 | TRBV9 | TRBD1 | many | TGTGCCAGCAGCTCACGACAGGGCGATAATTCACCCCTCCACTTT | CASSSRQGDNSPLHF
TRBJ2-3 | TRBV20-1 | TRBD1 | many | TGCAGTGCCCCGGTCGAGGGGGCGGAGTGGCATACGCAGTATTTT | CSAPVEGAEWHTQYF
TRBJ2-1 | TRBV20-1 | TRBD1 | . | TGCAGTGCCCAGCCGGGACAGGGGGCTGGCGAGCAGTTCTTC | CSAQPGQGAGEQFF
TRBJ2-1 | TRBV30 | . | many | TGTGCCTGGACCCTATTACTGGGGAGAGGGGAGCAGTTCTTC | CAWTLLLGRGEQFF
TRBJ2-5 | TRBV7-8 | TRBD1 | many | TGTGCCAGCAGCTCATCAGGGGGAAGACAGTACTTC | CASSSSGGRQYF
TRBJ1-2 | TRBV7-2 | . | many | TGTGCCAGCAGACCAGGGGATTTCGATGGCTACACCTTC | CASRPGDFDGYTF
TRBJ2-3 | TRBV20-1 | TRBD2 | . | TGCAGTGCTCACGAGACTAGCGGGAGTGCAGATACGCAGTATTTT | CSAHETSGSADTQYF
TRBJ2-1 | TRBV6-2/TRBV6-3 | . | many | TGTGCCAGCAGTCAACGGTTAGGCGGCTGGGGGGGCCGCAATGAGCAGTTCTTC | CASSQRLGGWGGRNEQFF
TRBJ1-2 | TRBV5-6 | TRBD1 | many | TGTGCCAGGGGAGGGGACAGAAACAACTATGGCTACACCTTC | CARGGDRNNYGYTF
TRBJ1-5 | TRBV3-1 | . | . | TGTGCCAGCAGCCAAGACGTCTTTCAGCCCCAGCATTTT | CASSQDVFQPQHF
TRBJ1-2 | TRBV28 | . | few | TGTGCCAGCAGTTCACAGGGATTCAATGGCTACACCTTC | CASSSQGFNGYTF
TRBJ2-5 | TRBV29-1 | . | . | TGCGGCGTGAGGGACGGCCAAGAGACCCAGTACTTC | CGVRDGQETQYF
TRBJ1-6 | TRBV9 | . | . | TGTGCCAGCAGCGTAGGCAGCAATAATTCACCCCCCCACTTT | CASSVGSNNSPPHF
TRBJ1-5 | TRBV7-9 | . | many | TGTGCCAGCAGCTCCACCCGGGCTCCCAATCAGCCCCAGCATTTT | CASSSTRAPNQPQHF